These 11 T cell receptor beta chains were all obtained from the same sample, sequenced in a study of blood T cell repertoires in COVID-19. This table comes from immunoSEQ multiplex PCR, and its TCRdb copy is limited to in-frame clones, with some not included. The data contain roughly 140,000 clones, around 84% of them singletons. The sequencing sample was made of peripheral blood. These TCRs come from a human donor in a cohort sampled during active COVID-19.

The chain employs TRBV30 and TRBJ2-6, with TRBD1 matching over 9 bases. This CDR3 spans 19 amino acids. The junction had 14 bases not matched to a gene; V was cut back by 3 bases and J by 2 bases. The germline CDR1 and CDR2 sequences are GTSNPN and SVGIG (reference sequence). CDR3 DNA sequence: TGTGCCTGGAGCCCACGGGTCGGGACAGGGAGAGCTGGGGCCAACGTCCTGACTTTC. Amino acid sequence: CAWSPRVGTGRAGANVLTF. Complete variable domain (other parts from reference TRBV30 and TRBJ2-6): SQTIHQWPATLVQPVGSPLSLECTVEGTSNPNLYWYRQAAGRGLQLLFYSVGIGQISSEVPQNLSASRPQDRQFILSSKKLLLSDSGFYLCAWSPRVGTGRAGANVLTFGAGSRLTVL.

The V gene is TRBV4-3, the J gene TRBJ2-3, with 8 bases matching TRBD2. The CDR3 runs 16 residues. Germline CDR1 and CDR2: LGHNA and YSLEER. Trimming cost V 1 base and J 0 bases; bases outside gene matches: 3. CDR3 in DNA: TGCGCCAGCAGCCAAGGGGAGCGGGGGAGCACAGATACGCAGTATTTT. Translation gives CASSQGERGSTDTQYF.

This clone was recorded at least ten times. For the CDR3, the DNA is TGCGCCAGCAGACCTGAGAACAGGCCTAACACCGGGGAGCTGTTTTTT. This encodes CASRPENRPNTGELFF. The V gene is TRBV4-1, the J gene TRBJ2-2; the D gene is possibly TRBD1 (5 bases). Germline V gives CDR1 MGHRA, CDR2 YSYEKL. The CDR3 sequence is 16 residues long. Trimming removed 6 bases at V and 2 bases at J, with 16 bases between.

V gene TRBV7-8 combines with J gene TRBJ2-2; 7 nucleotides match TRBD2. Looked up from germline, CDR1 is SGHVS and CDR2 is FQNEAQ. The CDR3 sequence is 14 residues long. After removal of 7 bases from V and 10 bases from J, the junction contained 12 bases not matched to a gene. This chain's CDR3 is CASNHIGGSEELFF. The CDR3 coding sequence is TGTGCCAGCAACCACATCGGGGGGTCTGAGGAGCTGTTTTTT.

The V and J genes are TRBV28 and TRBJ2-7; 7 bases map to TRBD1. Germline trimming cut 3 bases from V and 5 bases from J; bases unmatched to any gene: 10. Germline CDR1 MDHEN, CDR2 SYDVKM. The length of the CDR3 is 15 residues. CDR3 residues: CASSFRGGLFDEQYF. CDR3 coding DNA: TGTGCCAGCAGTTTTAGAGGGGGCCTATTTGACGAGCAGTACTTC.

The rearrangement uses TRBV2 and TRBJ2-3; TRBD1 aligns across 8 bases. Germline V gives CDR1 SNHLY, CDR2 FYNNEI. V trimming: 5 bases; J trimming: 4 bases; junction bases outside the gene matches: 5. This CDR3 has 14 residues. The DNA for the CDR3 is TGTGCCAGCAGTACCAGGGGGCGCGCAGATACGCAGTATTTT. Translated: CASSTRGRADTQYF.

The V call is TRBV4-1, the J call TRBJ2-7; TRBD2 matches at 10 bases. There are 15 residues in the CDR3. Germline assignment: CDR1 MGHRA and CDR2 YSYEKL. J was trimmed by 2 bases and V by 6 bases; bases with no gene match: 7. The CDR3 bases are TGCGCCAGCAGGCCTAGCGGGGGACCTACCTACGAGCAGTACTTC. This gives the protein CASRPSGGPTYEQYF.

The chain links TRBV7-3 to TRBJ2-7; D unclear. The CDR3 has 14 residues. Germline loops: CDR1 SGHTA, CDR2 FQGTGA. V lost 2 bases and J 2 bases, leaving 10 bases between the germline ends. The DNA of the CDR3 is TGTGCCAGCAGCTTAGGGCTCCCTCCCTACGAGCAGTACTTC. It is translated as CASSLGLPPYEQYF.

This clone has just a few counts. The V gene is TRBV11-3, the J gene TRBJ1-4, with D unresolved. Per germline, CDR1 SGHNT and CDR2 YENEEA. CDR3 size: 12 residues. Trimming took off 4 bases at V and 7 bases at J, with 7 bases between the two ends. In DNA, the CDR3 is TGTGCCAGCAGCTCAGCGGGTGAAAAACTGTTTTTT. Protein: CASSSAGEKLFF. The full variable domain, in which reference TRBV11-3 and TRBJ1-4 provide the parts outside the CDR3, is EAGVVQSPRYKIIEKKQPVAFWCNPISGHNTLYWYLQNLGQGPELLIRYENEEAVDDSQLPKDRFSAERLKGVDSTLKIQPAELGDSAVYLCASSSAGEKLFFGSGTQLSVL.

The chain is built from TRBV30 and TRBJ2-7; the match to TRBD1 covers 9 bases. CDR1 and CDR2 (germline): GTSNPN, SVGIG (reference sequence). J lost 1 base, V lost 4 bases, and 8 bases had no gene match. The length of the CDR3 is 15 residues. The CDR3 DNA is TGTGCCTGGACACCCCGGGACAGGGATTCCTACGAGCAGTACTTC. Translated, it gives CAWTPRDRDSYEQYF.

The V gene is TRBV6-6, the J gene TRBJ1-5; no clear D. Germline V CDR1 and CDR2: MNHNY, SVGAGI (reference sequence). Trimming cost V 8 bases and J 5 bases, with 10 bases left between them. CDR3 length: 12 amino acids. CDR3 coding DNA: TGTGCCAGCCGGGAGGGCCATCAGCCCCAGCATTTT. Its protein product is CASREGHQPQHF.